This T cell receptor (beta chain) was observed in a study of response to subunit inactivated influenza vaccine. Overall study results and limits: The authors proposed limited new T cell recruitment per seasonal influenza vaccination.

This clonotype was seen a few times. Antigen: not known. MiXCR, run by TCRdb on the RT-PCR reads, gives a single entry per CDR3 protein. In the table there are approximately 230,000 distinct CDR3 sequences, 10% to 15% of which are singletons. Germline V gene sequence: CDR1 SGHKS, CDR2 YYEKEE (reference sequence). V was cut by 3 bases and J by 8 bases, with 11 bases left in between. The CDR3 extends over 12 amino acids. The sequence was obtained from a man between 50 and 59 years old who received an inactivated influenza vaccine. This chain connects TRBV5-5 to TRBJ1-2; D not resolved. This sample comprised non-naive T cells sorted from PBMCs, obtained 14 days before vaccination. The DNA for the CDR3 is TGTGCCAGCAGCTACCGGCAGCAGGGCTACACCTTC. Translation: CASSYRQQGYTF. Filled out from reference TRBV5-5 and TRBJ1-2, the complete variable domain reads DAGVTQSPTHLIKTRGQQVTLRCSPISGHKSVSWYQQVLGQGPQFIFQYYEKEERGRGNFPDRFSARQFPNYSSELNVNALLLGDSALYLCASSYRQQGYTFGSGTRLTVV.